This T cell receptor beta chain appears in the sequencing data of a study of blood T cell repertoires in COVID-19. The overall study: COVID-19 samples from acute and convalescent phases originated in the United States, Italy and Spain. PBMCs, B-cell-depleted T cells, or T cells were the source of the cDNA or gDNA that made up the material.

Authors' processing steps: How many nucleated cells were present was estimated from reference gene primer amplification. Method: immunoSEQ multiplex PCR; TCRdb's copy keeps in-frame clones and lacks some. The V and J calls and clone size come from that table; D and trimming were worked out from the DNA. The sample carries about 36,000 clones, 90% recorded once. Germline V gives CDR1 SQVTM, CDR2 ANQGSEA. V dropped 6 bases and J dropped 2; count of bases not matched to a gene: 3. The CDR3 totals 12 residues. The chain employs TRBV29-1 and TRBJ2-7; 8 nucleotides align to TRBD1. This sequence was found in a human donor in a cohort sampled during active COVID-19. The sample was peripheral blood. CDR3 nucleotide sequence: TGCAGCGTGACACAGGGGGCCTACGAGCAGTACTTC. Translating gives CSVTQGAYEQYF.